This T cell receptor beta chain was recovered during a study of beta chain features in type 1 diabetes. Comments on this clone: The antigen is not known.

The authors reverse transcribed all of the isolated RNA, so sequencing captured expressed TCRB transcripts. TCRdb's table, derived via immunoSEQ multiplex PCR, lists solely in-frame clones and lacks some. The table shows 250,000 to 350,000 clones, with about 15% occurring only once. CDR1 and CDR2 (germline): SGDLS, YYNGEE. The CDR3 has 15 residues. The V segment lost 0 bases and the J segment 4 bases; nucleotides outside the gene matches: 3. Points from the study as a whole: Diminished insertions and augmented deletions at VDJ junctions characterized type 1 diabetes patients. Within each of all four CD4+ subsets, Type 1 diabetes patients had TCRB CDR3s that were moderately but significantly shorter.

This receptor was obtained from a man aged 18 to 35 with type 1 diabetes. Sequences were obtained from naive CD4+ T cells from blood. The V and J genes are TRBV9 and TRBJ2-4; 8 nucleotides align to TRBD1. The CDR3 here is CASSVVGQAKNIQYF. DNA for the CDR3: TGTGCCAGCAGCGTAGTGGGACAGGCGAAAAACATTCAGTACTTC. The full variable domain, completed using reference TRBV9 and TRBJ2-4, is DSGVTQTPKHLITATGQRVTLRCSPRSGDLSVYWYQQSLDQGLQFLIQYYNGEERAKGNILERFSAQQFPDLHSELNLSSLELGDSALYFCASSVVGQAKNIQYFGAGTRLSVL.